The T cell receptor (beta chain) under discussion was sequenced for a study of blood T cells in healthy people across ages. Samples each yielded at least 5.5 micrograms of total RNA. The germline CDR1 and CDR2 sequences are SGHTA and FQGNSA. This CDR3 comprises 15 residues. Germline trimming cut 3 bases from V and 6 bases from J; bases unmatched to any gene: 10. A second PCR of roughly 7 to 11 cycles used a sample-barcoded 5' primer and a J-beta primer mix. A single record per CDR3 protein comes from TCRdb applying MiXCR to the 5' RACE reads. The sample consists of 710,000 or so distinct CDR3 sequences, about 30% of them appearing once. As for this clonotype: As yet, its antigen is unknown.

Study results and limitations: From one million sequenced T cells, diversity estimates were lower bounds. More naive CD4+ cells and higher diversity marked long-lived donors relative to aged donors.

The sample comprised blood. This clonotype was obtained from a woman older than 75 in good health. The chain has TRBV7-2 and TRBJ1-2; TRBD1 aligns across 7 bases. CDR3 sequence reads: CASSFRSETGNGYTF. As DNA, the CDR3 is TGTGCCAGCAGCTTTAGGTCCGAGACAGGGAATGGCTACACCTTC.